This T cell receptor (beta chain) originates from a study of cytomegalovirus exposure and HLA in healthy donors. The study ran its PCR with 60 Vbeta and 13 Jbeta primers. Assay: immunoSEQ multiplex PCR; the TCRdb copy retains only in-frame clones and omits some. This sample yields approximately 160,000 clones, of which roughly four fifths are seen a single time; 2.5% to 3.5% belongs to the top ten. This CDR3 spans 15 amino acids. CDR1 is MNHEY, CDR2 SVGAGI, per germline. V lost 1 base, J lost 4 bases, and 13 bases lay in between. Study-wide points: Relative to the approximately 670-donor mean, N-insertions were reportedly fewer in an Asian-associated ancestry cluster in a later analysis. In terms of immune exposure information, only CMV serostatus was available.

As regards this clone: Its antigen is as yet unknown.

The TCR was taken from a woman in her forties or fifties in good health and CMV-seropositive. V and J are TRBV6-5 and TRBJ1-2; weak D call: TRBD1 (6 bases). What was sequenced was PBMCs. The CDR3 coding sequence is TGTGCCAGCAGTTACTTGGGAAGGGGGAGCTATGGCTACACCTTC. This sequence encodes CASSYLGRGSYGYTF.